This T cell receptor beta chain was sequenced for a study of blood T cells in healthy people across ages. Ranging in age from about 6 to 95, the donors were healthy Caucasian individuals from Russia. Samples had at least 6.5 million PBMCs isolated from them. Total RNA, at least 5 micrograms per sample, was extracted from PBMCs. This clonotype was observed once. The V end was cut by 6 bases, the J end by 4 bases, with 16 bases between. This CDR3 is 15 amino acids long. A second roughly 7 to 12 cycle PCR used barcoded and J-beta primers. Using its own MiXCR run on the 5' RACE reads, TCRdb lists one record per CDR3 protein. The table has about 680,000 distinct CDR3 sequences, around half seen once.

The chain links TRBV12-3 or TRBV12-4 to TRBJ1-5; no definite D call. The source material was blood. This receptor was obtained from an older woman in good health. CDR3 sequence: CASSGGSGKNQPQHF. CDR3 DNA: TGTGCCAGCAGCGGAGGATCAGGTAAAAATCAGCCCCAGCATTTT.